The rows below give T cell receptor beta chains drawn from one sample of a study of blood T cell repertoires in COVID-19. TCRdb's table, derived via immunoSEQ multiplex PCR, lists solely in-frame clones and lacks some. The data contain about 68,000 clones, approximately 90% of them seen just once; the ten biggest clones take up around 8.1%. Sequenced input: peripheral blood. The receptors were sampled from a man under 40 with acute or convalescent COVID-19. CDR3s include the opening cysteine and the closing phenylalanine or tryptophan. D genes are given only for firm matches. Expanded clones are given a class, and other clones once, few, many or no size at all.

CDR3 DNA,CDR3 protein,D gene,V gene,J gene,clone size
TGTGCCACTTCAGGATGGCAGGGTTCGGGGAACACTGAAGCTTTCTTT,CATSGWQGSGNTEAFF,NA,TRBV19,TRBJ1-1,NA
TGTGCCAGCGGACAGAAGGGATATAGCAATCAGCCCCAGCATTTT,CASGQKGYSNQPQHF,NA,TRBV27,TRBJ1-5,NA
TGTGCCAGCAGCTTGGCCTCCTTGAGCGGAGACGGACTCCCCGGGGAGCTGTTTTTT,CASSLASLSGDGLPGELFF,NA,TRBV5-4,TRBJ2-2,NA
TGTGCCAGCAGCTTAGAACAGGGTTCCTACAATGAGCAGTTCTTC,CASSLEQGSYNEQFF,NA,TRBV7-8,TRBJ2-1,NA
TGTGCCAGCAGCGACAGAATCGCCATTCAGTTCTTC,CASSDRIAIQFF,NA,TRBV12-3/TRBV12-4,TRBJ2-1,NA
TGTGCCAGCAGTACCTTGACAGGAAACTATGGCTACACCTTC,CASSTLTGNYGYTF,NA,TRBV6-5,TRBJ1-2,NA
TGTGCCAGCAGTCTGTCCCAAACTTTCAATGAGCAGTTCTTC,CASSLSQTFNEQFF,NA,TRBV28,TRBJ2-1,NA
TGTGCCAGCAGTGACTATGGCGGGAGCACAGATACGCAGTATTTT,CASSDYGGSTDTQYF,NA,TRBV6-4,TRBJ2-3,NA
TGTGCCAGCAGCTTGGGATCGGTAGTGGGCAATCAGCCCCAGCATTTT,CASSLGSVVGNQPQHF,NA,TRBV5-8,TRBJ1-5,NA
TGCAGTGCTAGTGCTAGCGGGAGTGTTTACGAGCAGTACTTC,CSASASGSVYEQYF,TRBD2,TRBV20-1,TRBJ2-7,NA
TGCGCCAGCAGCCAGACCGGGACAGGTATATACAATGAGCAGTTCTTC,CASSQTGTGIYNEQFF,TRBD1,TRBV4-1,TRBJ2-1,once
TGTGCCAGCAGTTTCGACAGGGTCTATGGCTACACCTTC,CASSFDRVYGYTF,TRBD1,TRBV28,TRBJ1-2,once
TGTGCCTGGAGTTCGGGGGTGACCTACGAGCAGTACTTC,CAWSSGVTYEQYF,NA,TRBV30,TRBJ2-7,NA
TGTGCCAGCAGTGAAGGGGGCGCCGGGGAGCTGTTTTTT,CASSEGGAGELFF,TRBD1,TRBV28,TRBJ2-2,NA
TGTGCCAGCAGCTCCACCGGAGAGCGGGAGGGCCTCAACGAGCAGTACTTC,CASSSTGEREGLNEQYF,TRBD2,TRBV7-9,TRBJ2-7,NA
TGTGCCAGCGGGGACAGGGTGGGGGATACGCAGTATTTT,CASGDRVGDTQYF,TRBD1,TRBV28,TRBJ2-3,once
TGCGCCAGCAGTGAGTCCGAAGGGAGCGGACTCCCTTACAATGAGCAGTTCTTC,CASSESEGSGLPYNEQFF,NA,TRBV10-1,TRBJ2-1,NA
TGTGCCAGTCAGCAGGCGGGGACCTACGAGCAGTACTTC,CASQQAGTYEQYF,NA,TRBV2,TRBJ2-7,NA
TGTGCCACCACCCAAGGGGGGGACACTGAAGCTTTCTTT,CATTQGGDTEAFF,NA,TRBV15,TRBJ1-1,NA
TGCAGTGCTAGAGCCGATGGCTACACCTTC,CSARADGYTF,NA,TRBV20-1,TRBJ1-2,NA
TGCAGTGCTAGTTTGATTGGGGGGGAGACCCAGTACTTC,CSASLIGGETQYF,NA,TRBV20-1,TRBJ2-5,NA
TGTGCCAGCAGTGATTACAGGGGTCATCAGGAAAAACTGTTTTTT,CASSDYRGHQEKLFF,TRBD1,TRBV25-1,TRBJ1-4,once
TGTGCCAGCAGCGGACTAGCGGGAAGGTACGAGCAGTACTTC,CASSGLAGRYEQYF,TRBD2,TRBV6-2/TRBV6-3,TRBJ2-7,NA
TGCGCCAGCAGCTTATCGGGGGAGCAGTTCTTC,CASSLSGEQFF,NA,TRBV5-1,TRBJ2-1,NA
TGTGCCAGCAGTTTCAGGGGAGCGATCTCTGGGGCCAACGTCCTGACTTTC,CASSFRGAISGANVLTF,NA,TRBV28,TRBJ2-6,NA
TGCGCCAGCAGCACCGGGACAGGGATCGGCTATGGCTACACCTTC,CASSTGTGIGYGYTF,TRBD1,TRBV5-1,TRBJ1-2,NA
TGTGCCAGCAGTTACGATAGCGGGAGAGAGACCCAGTACTTC,CASSYDSGRETQYF,TRBD2,TRBV6-5,TRBJ2-5,NA
TGCGCCAGCAGCCAAGGACTAGCGGGAGACGAGCAGTACTTC,CASSQGLAGDEQYF,TRBD2,TRBV4-3,TRBJ2-7,once
TGTGCCAGCAGCCCGCCGGGACTACCTGGCACAGATACGCAGTATTTT,CASSPPGLPGTDTQYF,TRBD2,TRBV7-2,TRBJ2-3,NA
TGTGCCAGCAGGCCTTCGGGGGAAGGATACGAGCAGTACTTC,CASRPSGEGYEQYF,NA,TRBV28,TRBJ2-7,NA
TGCGCCAGCAGCTTGGTATCAGGGGCCAATCAGCCCCAGCATTTT,CASSLVSGANQPQHF,NA,TRBV5-1,TRBJ1-5,NA
TGCGCCAGCAGCCAAGACCCAGACTACGAGCAGTACTTC,CASSQDPDYEQYF,NA,TRBV4-3,TRBJ2-7,NA
TGCGCCAGCAGCCAAGACAGGGGGACACACGAGCAGTACTTC,CASSQDRGTHEQYF,TRBD1,TRBV4-1,TRBJ2-7,NA
TGTGCCAGCAGCTTAGTACCTCTAGCGGGAGGGGAAAGGGGTGAGCAGTTCTTC,CASSLVPLAGGERGEQFF,TRBD2,TRBV7-2,TRBJ2-1,NA
TGTGCCAGCAGTTTAGGTGGGGACGGGGGAACTGAAGCTTTCTTT,CASSLGGDGGTEAFF,NA,TRBV28,TRBJ1-1,NA
TGTGCCAGCAGTGACGGGACAGTAACAATTCCGCAGCCCCAGCATTTT,CASSDGTVTIPQPQHF,TRBD1,TRBV28,TRBJ1-5,NA
TGTGCCAGCACCCCGGGACAGGGGTACGAGCAGTACTTC,CASTPGQGYEQYF,TRBD1,TRBV2,TRBJ2-7,NA
TGTGCCAGCAGTTTGGGTAGCCTAGACGAGCAGTACTTC,CASSLGSLDEQYF,NA,TRBV28,TRBJ2-7,NA
TGTGCCAGCAGCGGGACTTTAGCGATTGAGCAGTTCTTC,CASSGTLAIEQFF,NA,TRBV12-3/TRBV12-4,TRBJ2-1,NA
TGTGCCAGCAGCCTGTCCAGGGGAGAGACCTTC,CASSLSRGETF,NA,TRBV6-5,TRBJ1-2,NA
TGTGCCAGCAGCCCCCTCACAGGTGGCTACACCTTC,CASSPLTGGYTF,NA,TRBV28,TRBJ1-2,NA
TGTGCCAGCAGCGCTGACAGGGTTAGGTCTGGAAACACCATATATTTT,CASSADRVRSGNTIYF,TRBD1,TRBV7-8,TRBJ1-3,NA
TGTGCCAGCAGCATGGCTAGCGGCACCTACGAGCAGTACTTC,CASSMASGTYEQYF,TRBD2,TRBV13,TRBJ2-7,once
TGCGCCAGCAGTGTGGGGGGAGATACGCAGTATTTT,CASSVGGDTQYF,NA,TRBV10-2,TRBJ2-3,NA
TGTGCCAGCAGTTTGGACCCGACTAGCGCCTACGAGCAGTACTTC,CASSLDPTSAYEQYF,TRBD2,TRBV28,TRBJ2-7,few
TGTGCCAGTAGTATTAGCGGGAGTGGTGTCGGGGAGCTGTTTTTT,CASSISGSGVGELFF,TRBD2,TRBV19,TRBJ2-2,NA
TGCGCCAGCAGCCAAGATTTGGGACTAGCGGGAGCGAGGGATACGCAGTATTTT,CASSQDLGLAGARDTQYF,TRBD2,TRBV4-1,TRBJ2-3,NA
TGCGCCAGCAGCCAAGAGTGGGAGGTTCGGAATGAGCAGTTCTTC,CASSQEWEVRNEQFF,NA,TRBV4-1,TRBJ2-1,NA
TGTGCCAGCAGAGGCGACGGGTACCAAGAGACCCAGTACTTC,CASRGDGYQETQYF,NA,TRBV7-9,TRBJ2-5,many
TGTGCCAGCAGCCTTCGGGTCTCTGGGGCCAACGTCCTGACTTTC,CASSLRVSGANVLTF,NA,TRBV2,TRBJ2-6,NA
TGTGCCAGCAGCTCGGGACTAGCGGGAATGGAGACCCAGTACTTC,CASSSGLAGMETQYF,TRBD2,TRBV7-9,TRBJ2-5,NA